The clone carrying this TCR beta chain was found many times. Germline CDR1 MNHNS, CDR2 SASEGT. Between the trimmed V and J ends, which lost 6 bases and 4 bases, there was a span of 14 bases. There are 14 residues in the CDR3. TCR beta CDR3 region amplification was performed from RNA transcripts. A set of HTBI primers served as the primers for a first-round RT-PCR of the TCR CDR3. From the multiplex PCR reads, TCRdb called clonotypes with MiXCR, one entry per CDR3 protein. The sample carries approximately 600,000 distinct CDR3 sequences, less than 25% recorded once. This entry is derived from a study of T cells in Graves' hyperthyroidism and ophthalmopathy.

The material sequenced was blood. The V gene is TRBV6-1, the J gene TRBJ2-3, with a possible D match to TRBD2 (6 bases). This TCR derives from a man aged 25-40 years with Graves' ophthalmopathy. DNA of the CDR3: TGTGCCAGCAGGGAGACTAGTATCGCAGATACGCAGTATTTT. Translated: CASRETSIADTQYF.